A selection of T cell receptor beta chains follows, all from one sample in a study of blood T cell repertoires in COVID-19. Data came from immunoSEQ multiplex PCR; TCRdb stores just in-frame clones and leaves some out. The sample has fewer than 200,000 clones; over 80% are singletons. The specimen was PBMCs or T cells enriched from blood (not recorded which). These receptors were taken from a woman in her forties or fifties who had recovered from COVID-19. CDR3s include the opening cysteine and the closing phenylalanine or tryptophan. Fields, in order: J gene, clone size, D gene, V gene, CDR3 protein, CDR3 DNA. D genes are given only for firm matches. Only part of the rows carry a size: once, few, many, or a class if the clone is expanded.

TRBJ1-5	.	TRBD1	TRBV27	CASSSGTGGNQPQHF	TGTGCCAGCAGTTCGGGGACAGGGGGCAATCAGCCCCAGCATTTT
TRBJ1-1	once	TRBD1	TRBV30	CACGKGTAPHEAFF	TGTGCTTGCGGGAAAGGGACAGCCCCTCATGAAGCTTTCTTT
TRBJ1-3	.	.	TRBV4-1	CASSQPPGHWEGNTIYF	TGCGCCAGCAGCCAACCCCCGGGACACTGGGAGGGAAACACCATATATTTT
TRBJ1-1	.	.	TRBV2	CASSGTATEAFF	TGTGCCAGCAGTGGGACAGCTACCGAAGCTTTCTTT
TRBJ2-2	.	TRBD1	TRBV7-3	CASSSGTANTGELFF	TGTGCCAGCAGCTCGGGGACAGCGAACACCGGGGAGCTGTTTTTT
TRBJ2-1	.	.	TRBV19	CASSLPGSSYNEQFF	TGTGCCAGTAGTCTACCGGGAAGCTCCTACAATGAGCAGTTCTTC
TRBJ2-2	.	.	TRBV7-9	CASSRGGSHSGELFF	TGTGCCAGCAGCCGAGGGGGAAGCCACTCCGGGGAGCTGTTTTTT
TRBJ1-5	.	TRBD1	TRBV5-1	CASSLQGGNQPQHF	TGCGCCAGCAGCCTACAGGGGGGGAATCAGCCCCAGCATTTT
TRBJ1-2	.	.	TRBV7-9	CASSPPIEGYGYTF	TGTGCCAGCAGTCCCCCCATCGAGGGCTATGGCTACACCTTC
TRBJ2-2	.	TRBD2	TRBV6-6	CASSYSVLAETGELFF	TGTGCCAGCAGTTACTCGGTACTAGCGGAGACCGGGGAGCTGTTTTTT
TRBJ1-1	.	.	TRBV7-8	CASSPRARAPDTEAFF	TGTGCCAGCAGCCCTAGAGCTAGAGCGCCCGACACTGAAGCTTTCTTT
TRBJ2-3	.	.	TRBV11-3	CASSSPMDTQYF	TGTGCCAGCAGCTCCCCCATGGATACGCAGTATTTT
TRBJ1-2	.	.	TRBV6-1	CASSPTGSGYTF	TGTGCCAGCAGCCCCACCGGGTCTGGCTACACCTTC
TRBJ1-3	.	.	TRBV2	CASRAGASGNTIYF	TGTGCCAGCAGGGCAGGGGCTTCTGGAAACACCATATATTTT
TRBJ1-1	once	.	TRBV12-5	CASATNTEAFF	TGTGCTAGTGCTACGAACACTGAAGCTTTCTTT
TRBJ1-1	.	TRBD1	TRBV5-1	CASNGQGATEAFF	TGCGCCAGCAACGGTCAGGGGGCGACTGAAGCTTTCTTT
TRBJ1-1	.	.	TRBV5-1	CASRPQSNTEAFF	TGCGCCAGCCGCCCGCAGTCGAACACTGAAGCTTTCTTT
TRBJ1-2	.	.	TRBV27	CASRGKAGYYGYTF	TGTGCCAGCAGGGGGAAGGCAGGGTACTATGGCTACACCTTC
TRBJ1-5	.	.	TRBV6-5	CASSYALESNQPQHF	TGTGCCAGCAGTTACGCGCTGGAGAGCAATCAGCCCCAGCATTTT
TRBJ2-1	.	TRBD2	TRBV5-1	CASSLGAGLDNEQFF	TGCGCCAGCAGCTTGGGAGCGGGACTTGACAATGAGCAGTTCTTC
TRBJ2-1	.	TRBD2	TRBV11-3	CASSTGTSGSSSYNEQFF	TGTGCCAGCAGCACCGGGACTAGCGGGAGTAGCTCCTACAATGAGCAGTTCTTC
TRBJ1-2	.	.	TRBV6-5	CASSYGSKCTF	TGTGCCAGCAGTTACGGTTCTAAGTGTACCTTC